This T cell receptor (beta chain) was obtained from a study of blood T cell repertoires in COVID-19. Generated by immunoSEQ multiplex PCR, the TCRdb table keeps only in-frame clones and is missing some. Among just over 650,000 clones listed, approximately 90% were seen once. The CDR3 has 16 amino acids. Trimming removed 5 bases at V and 3 bases at J, with 17 bases between. Per germline, CDR1 SEHNR and CDR2 FQNEAQ (reference sequence). This clonotype was obtained from a woman aged 18-30 years with acute or convalescent COVID-19. Material for sequencing was peripheral blood. The chain recombines TRBV7-9 with TRBJ2-1; unclear D gene. CDR3 nucleotide sequence: TGTGCCAGCAGCGTATATACCTACGCCCACTACAATGAGCAGTTCTTC. This codes for CASSVYTYAHYNEQFF.